Sequencing of this TCR beta chain was carried out in a study of T cells after posttransplantation cyclophosphamide. Study-wide results and caveats: Recipient CMV seropositivity and CMV reactivation strongly tracked TRB clonality. Later blood repertoires were often dominated by clones from the donor CD8+ memory compartment.

This clone turned up a few times. Its target is unknown. CDR1 is WSHSY and CDR2 is SAAADI in the germline V gene. The V gene lost 5 bases and the J gene lost 1 base, with 11 bases spanning the gap. This CDR3 has 15 residues. Controls had myeloablative marrow grafts with methotrexate and calcineurin inhibitor, sampled at 1 year. Produced via immunoSEQ multiplex PCR; TCRdb's table is partial and in-frame only. Here the sample spans roughly 21,000 clones, approximately 86% being singletons. The TCR originated in a female patient in her 30s who received an allogeneic stem cell transplant from an unrelated donor, was CMV-positive, and had acute and chronic GVHD. The T cells may come from the graft donor. Sequenced here: PBMCs, sampled approximately 360 days after allogeneic stem cell transplant with calcineurin inhibitor and methotrexate. V and J are TRBV10-2 and TRBJ1-4; no definite D call. The CDR3 protein is CASSWSGVTNEKLFF. CDR3 sequence (DNA): TGCGCCAGCAGTTGGAGCGGGGTAACTAATGAAAAACTGTTTTTT.